The TCR beta chain described here comes from a study of cytomegalovirus exposure and HLA in healthy donors. General study points: The study put around 180 TCR beta chains on its list as cytomegalovirus-associated. A subsequent analysis found that TCR clusters from the first cohort also tended to co-occur in the approximately 130 validation repertoires, with 94% of cluster scores above 0. Most TCR sequences proved rare, with some public TCRs found in many donors.

This CDR3 spans 14 amino acids. V shed 3 bases and J 3 bases; nucleotides not matched to a gene: 4. CDR1 LNHNV and CDR2 YYDKDF come from the germline V gene (reference sequence). Using immunoSEQ multiplex PCR, the repertoire was profiled, and TCRdb retains in-frame clones only, with some absent. The data contain roughly 100,000 clones, roughly nine tenths of them singletons. For this clone: Its antigen is as yet unknown.

Sequencing used PBMCs. The chain carries TRBV15 and TRBJ2-5; 7 nucleotides match TRBD1. The TCR was taken from a woman in her late teens or twenties in good health and CMV-seropositive. The CDR3 reads CATSRNRGEETQYF. In DNA form, the CDR3 reads TGTGCCACCAGCAGGAACAGGGGTGAAGAGACCCAGTACTTC.